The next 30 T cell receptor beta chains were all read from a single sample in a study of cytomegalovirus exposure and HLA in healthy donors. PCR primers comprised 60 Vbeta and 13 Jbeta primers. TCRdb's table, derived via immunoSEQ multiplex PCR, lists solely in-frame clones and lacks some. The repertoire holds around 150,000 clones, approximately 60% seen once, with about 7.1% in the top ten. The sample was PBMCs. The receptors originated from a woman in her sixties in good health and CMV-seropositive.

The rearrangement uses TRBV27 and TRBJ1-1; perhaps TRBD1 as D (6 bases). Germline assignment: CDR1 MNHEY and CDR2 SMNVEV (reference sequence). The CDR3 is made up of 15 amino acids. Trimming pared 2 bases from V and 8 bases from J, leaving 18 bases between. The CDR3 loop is CASSLSYLSGGEAFF. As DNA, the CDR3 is TGTGCCAGCAGTTTAAGTTATCTGTCGGGGGGCGAAGCTTTCTTT.

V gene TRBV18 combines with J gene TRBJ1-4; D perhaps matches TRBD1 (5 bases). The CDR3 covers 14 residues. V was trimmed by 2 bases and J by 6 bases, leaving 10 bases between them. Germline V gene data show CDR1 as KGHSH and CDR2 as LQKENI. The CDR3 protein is CASSPGQGDEKLFF. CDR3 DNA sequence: TGTGCCAGCTCACCAGGGCAGGGCGATGAAAAACTGTTTTTT.

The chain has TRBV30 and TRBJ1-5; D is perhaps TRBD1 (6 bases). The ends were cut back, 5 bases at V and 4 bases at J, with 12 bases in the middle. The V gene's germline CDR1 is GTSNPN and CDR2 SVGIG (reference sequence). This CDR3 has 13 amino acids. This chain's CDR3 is CAWGLDRNQPQHF. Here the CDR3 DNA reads TGTGCCTGGGGGCTGGACAGAAATCAGCCCCAGCATTTT.

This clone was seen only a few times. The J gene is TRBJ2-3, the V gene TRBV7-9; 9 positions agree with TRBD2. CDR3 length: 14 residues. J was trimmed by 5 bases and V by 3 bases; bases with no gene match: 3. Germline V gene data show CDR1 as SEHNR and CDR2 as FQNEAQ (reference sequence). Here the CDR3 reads CASSFSGSGDTQYF. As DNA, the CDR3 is TGTGCCAGCAGCTTTAGCGGGAGCGGAGATACGCAGTATTTT.

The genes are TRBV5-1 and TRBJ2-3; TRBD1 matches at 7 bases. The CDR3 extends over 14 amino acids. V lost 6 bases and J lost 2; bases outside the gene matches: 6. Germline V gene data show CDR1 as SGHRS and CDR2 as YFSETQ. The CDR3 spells CASTRTGLTDTQYF. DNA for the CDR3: TGCGCCAGCACCCGGACAGGCCTCACAGATACGCAGTATTTT.

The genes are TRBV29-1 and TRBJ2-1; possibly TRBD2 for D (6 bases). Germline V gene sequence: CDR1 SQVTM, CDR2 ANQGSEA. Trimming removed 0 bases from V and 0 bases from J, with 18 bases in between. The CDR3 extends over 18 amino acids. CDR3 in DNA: TGCAGCGTTGAAGATCGGAAGGGACTTACGTTCTCCTACAATGAGCAGTTCTTC. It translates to CSVEDRKGLTFSYNEQFF.

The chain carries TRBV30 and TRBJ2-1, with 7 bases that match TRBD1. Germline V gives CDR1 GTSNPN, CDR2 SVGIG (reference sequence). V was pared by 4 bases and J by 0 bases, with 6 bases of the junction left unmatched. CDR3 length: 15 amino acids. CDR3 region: CAWTLGGTSYNEQFF. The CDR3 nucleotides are TGTGCCTGGACCTTAGGGGGCACCTCCTACAATGAGCAGTTCTTC.

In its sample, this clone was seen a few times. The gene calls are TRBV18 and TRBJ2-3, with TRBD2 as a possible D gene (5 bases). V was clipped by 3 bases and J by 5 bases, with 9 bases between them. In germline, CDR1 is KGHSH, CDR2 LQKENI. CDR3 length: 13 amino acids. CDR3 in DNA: TGTGCCAGCTCACCTCGGGGTGGAGATACGCAGTATTTT. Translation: CASSPRGGDTQYF.

CDR3 residues: CASSLSDQPQHF. The CDR3 DNA is TGTGCCAGCAGCTTGTCGGATCAGCCCCAGCATTTT. V is TRBV5-6 and J is TRBJ1-5; D is unresolved. Trimming cost V 1 base and J 5 bases, with 4 bases left between them. Germline CDR1 and CDR2: SGHDT and YYEEEE. The CDR3 is 12 residues long.

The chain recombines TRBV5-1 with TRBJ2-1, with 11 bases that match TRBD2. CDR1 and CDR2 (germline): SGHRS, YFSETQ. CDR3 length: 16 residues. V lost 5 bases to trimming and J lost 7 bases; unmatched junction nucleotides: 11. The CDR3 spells CASSTTSGSGGNEQFF. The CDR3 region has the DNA TGCGCCAGCAGTACCACTAGCGGGAGTGGAGGGAATGAGCAGTTCTTC.

CDR3 DNA: TGTGCCAGCAGTCCCCGCGGGGGTGGGGATCAGCCCCAGCATTTT. It codes for CASSPRGGGDQPQHF. The gene calls are TRBV6-5 and TRBJ1-5; possible D gene TRBD1, 5 bases. From germline, CDR1 is MNHEY and CDR2 SVGAGI. The CDR3 has 15 amino acids. The V gene lost 5 bases and the J gene lost 5 bases, with 16 bases spanning the gap.

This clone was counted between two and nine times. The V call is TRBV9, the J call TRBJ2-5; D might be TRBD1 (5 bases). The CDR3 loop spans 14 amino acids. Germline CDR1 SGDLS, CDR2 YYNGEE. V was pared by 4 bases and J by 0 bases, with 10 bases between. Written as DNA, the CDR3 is TGTGCCAGCAGCACTCAGGGTTACCAAGAGACCCAGTACTTC. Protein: CASSTQGYQETQYF. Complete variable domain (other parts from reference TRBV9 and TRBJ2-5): DSGVTQTPKHLITATGQRVTLRCSPRSGDLSVYWYQQSLDQGLQFLIQYYNGEERAKGNILERFSAQQFPDLHSELNLSSLELGDSALYFCASSTQGYQETQYFGPGTRLLVL.

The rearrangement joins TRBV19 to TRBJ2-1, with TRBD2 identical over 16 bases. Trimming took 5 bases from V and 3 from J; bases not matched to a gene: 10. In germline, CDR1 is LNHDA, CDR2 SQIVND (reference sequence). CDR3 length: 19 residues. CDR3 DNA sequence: TGTGCCAGTAGTCTCGGGACTAGCGGGAGGGCCTCCTACTACAATGAGCAGTTCTTC. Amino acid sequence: CASSLGTSGRASYYNEQFF.

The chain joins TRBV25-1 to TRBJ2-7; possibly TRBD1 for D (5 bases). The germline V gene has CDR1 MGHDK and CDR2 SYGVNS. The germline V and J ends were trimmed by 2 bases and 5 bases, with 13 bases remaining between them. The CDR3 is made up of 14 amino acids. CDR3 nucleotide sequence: TGTGCCAGCAGTGAACCCGCAAGGGGCCACGAGCAGTACTTC. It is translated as CASSEPARGHEQYF.

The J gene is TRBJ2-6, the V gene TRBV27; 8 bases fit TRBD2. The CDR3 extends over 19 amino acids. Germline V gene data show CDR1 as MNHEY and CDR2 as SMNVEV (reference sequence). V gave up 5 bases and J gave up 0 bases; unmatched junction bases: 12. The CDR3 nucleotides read TGTGCCAGCAGTCCCAGGGCTAGCGGGTCTAGCTCTGGGGCCAACGTCCTGACTTTC. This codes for CASSPRASGSSSGANVLTF. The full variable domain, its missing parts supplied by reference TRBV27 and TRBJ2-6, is EAQVTQNPRYLITVTGKKLTVTCSQNMNHEYMSWYRQDPGLGLRQIYYSMNVEVTDKGDVPEGYKVSRKEKRNFPLILESPSPNQTSLYFCASSPRASGSSSGANVLTFGAGSRLTVL.

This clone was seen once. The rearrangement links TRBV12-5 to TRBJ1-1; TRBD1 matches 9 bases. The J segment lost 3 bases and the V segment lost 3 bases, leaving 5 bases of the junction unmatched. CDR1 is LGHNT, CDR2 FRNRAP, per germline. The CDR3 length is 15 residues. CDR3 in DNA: TGTGCTAGTGGTTTTACAGGGGGCGGGTACACTGAAGCTTTCTTT. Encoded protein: CASGFTGGGYTEAFF.

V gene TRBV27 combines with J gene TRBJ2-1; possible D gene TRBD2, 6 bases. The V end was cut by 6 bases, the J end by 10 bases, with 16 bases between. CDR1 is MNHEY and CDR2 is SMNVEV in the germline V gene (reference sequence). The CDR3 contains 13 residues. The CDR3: CASSHGGNREQFF. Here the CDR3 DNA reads TGTGCCAGCAGCCATGGCGGGAACAGGGAGCAGTTCTTC.

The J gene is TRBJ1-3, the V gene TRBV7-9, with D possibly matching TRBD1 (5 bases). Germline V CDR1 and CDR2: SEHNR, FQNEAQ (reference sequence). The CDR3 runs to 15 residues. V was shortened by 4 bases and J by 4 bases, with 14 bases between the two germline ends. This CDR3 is CASSSPGGTGNTIYF. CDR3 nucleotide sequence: TGTGCCAGCAGCTCCCCGGGAGGGACCGGAAACACCATATATTTT.

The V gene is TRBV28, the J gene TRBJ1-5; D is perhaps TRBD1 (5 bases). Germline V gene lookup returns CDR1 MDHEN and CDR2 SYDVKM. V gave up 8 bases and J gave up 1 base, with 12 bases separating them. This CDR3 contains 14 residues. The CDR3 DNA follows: TGTGCCAGCCTAAAAAGGGGCAGCAATCAGCCCCAGCATTTT. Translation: CASLKRGSNQPQHF.

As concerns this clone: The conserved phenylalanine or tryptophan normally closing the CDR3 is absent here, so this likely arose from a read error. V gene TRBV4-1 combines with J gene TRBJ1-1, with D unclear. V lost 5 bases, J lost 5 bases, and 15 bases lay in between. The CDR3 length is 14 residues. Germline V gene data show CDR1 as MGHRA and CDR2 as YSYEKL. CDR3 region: CASSARARGTEAFL. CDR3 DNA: TGCGCCAGCAGCGCCCGGGCCAGAGGGACTGAAGCTTTCCTT.

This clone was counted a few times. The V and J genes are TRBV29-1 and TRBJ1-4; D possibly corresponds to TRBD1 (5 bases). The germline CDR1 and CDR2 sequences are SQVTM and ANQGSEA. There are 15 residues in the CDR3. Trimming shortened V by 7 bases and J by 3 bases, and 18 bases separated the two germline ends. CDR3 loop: CSGIFSGIPNEKLFF. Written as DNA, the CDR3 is TGCAGCGGCATATTTTCAGGGATTCCTAATGAAAAACTGTTTTTT.

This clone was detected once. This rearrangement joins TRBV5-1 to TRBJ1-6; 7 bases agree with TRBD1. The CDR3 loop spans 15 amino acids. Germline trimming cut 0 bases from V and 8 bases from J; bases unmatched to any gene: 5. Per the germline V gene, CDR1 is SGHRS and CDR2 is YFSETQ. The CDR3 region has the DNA TGCGCCAGCAGCTTGGTGGCAGGGGGTGATTCACCCCTCCACTTT. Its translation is CASSLVAGGDSPLHF.

CDR3 protein: CASSWASYGYTF. For the CDR3, the DNA is TGTGCCAGCAGTTGGGCCAGCTATGGCTACACCTTC. This sequence joins TRBV28 and TRBJ1-2; no clear D gene. The CDR3 is made up of 12 amino acids. Germline loops: CDR1 MDHEN, CDR2 SYDVKM. Between the trimmed V and J ends, which lost 4 bases and 4 bases, there was a span of 7 bases.

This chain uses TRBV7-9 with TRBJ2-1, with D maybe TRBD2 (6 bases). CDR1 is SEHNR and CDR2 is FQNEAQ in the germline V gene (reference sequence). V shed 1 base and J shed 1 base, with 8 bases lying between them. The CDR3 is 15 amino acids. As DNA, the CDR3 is TGTGCCAGCAGCTTAGACGGGAGTTCCTACAATGAGCAGTTCTTC. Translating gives CASSLDGSSYNEQFF.

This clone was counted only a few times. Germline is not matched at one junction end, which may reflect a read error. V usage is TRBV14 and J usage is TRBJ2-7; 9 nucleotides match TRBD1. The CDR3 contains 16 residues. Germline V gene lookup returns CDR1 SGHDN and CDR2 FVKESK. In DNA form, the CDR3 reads TGTGCCAGCAGCCTTAGGCCCGGGACAGGGTCCTTCGAGCAGTACTTC. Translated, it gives CASSLRPGTGSFEQYF.

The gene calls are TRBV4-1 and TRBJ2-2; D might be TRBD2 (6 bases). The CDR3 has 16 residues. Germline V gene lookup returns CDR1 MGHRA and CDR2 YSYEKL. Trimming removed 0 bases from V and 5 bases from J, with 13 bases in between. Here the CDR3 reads CASSQDGGRGTGELFF. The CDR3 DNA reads TGCGCCAGCAGCCAAGATGGAGGGAGAGGAACCGGGGAGCTGTTTTTT.

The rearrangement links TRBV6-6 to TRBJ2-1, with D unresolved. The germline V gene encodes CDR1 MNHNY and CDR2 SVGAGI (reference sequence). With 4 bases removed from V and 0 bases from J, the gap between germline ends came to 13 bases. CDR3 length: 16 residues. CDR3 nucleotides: TGTGCCAGCAGTTTCGGTGGAGCGAGCTCCTACAATGAGCAGTTCTTC. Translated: CASSFGGASSYNEQFF.

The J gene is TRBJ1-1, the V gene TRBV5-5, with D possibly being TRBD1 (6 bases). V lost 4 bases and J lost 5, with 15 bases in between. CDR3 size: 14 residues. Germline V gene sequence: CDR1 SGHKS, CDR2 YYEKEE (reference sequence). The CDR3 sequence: CASSLNRVETEAFF. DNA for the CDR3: TGTGCCAGCAGCCTTAACAGGGTTGAGACTGAAGCTTTCTTT.

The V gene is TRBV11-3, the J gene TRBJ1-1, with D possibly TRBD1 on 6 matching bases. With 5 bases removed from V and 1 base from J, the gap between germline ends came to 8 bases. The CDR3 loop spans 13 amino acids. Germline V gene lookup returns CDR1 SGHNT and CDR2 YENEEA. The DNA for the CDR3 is TGTGCCAGCAGCCTGACAGGGAACACTGAAGCTTTCTTT. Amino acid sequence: CASSLTGNTEAFF. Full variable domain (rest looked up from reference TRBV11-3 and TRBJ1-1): EAGVVQSPRYKIIEKKQPVAFWCNPISGHNTLYWYLQNLGQGPELLIRYENEEAVDDSQLPKDRFSAERLKGVDSTLKIQPAELGDSAVYLCASSLTGNTEAFFGQGTRLTVV.

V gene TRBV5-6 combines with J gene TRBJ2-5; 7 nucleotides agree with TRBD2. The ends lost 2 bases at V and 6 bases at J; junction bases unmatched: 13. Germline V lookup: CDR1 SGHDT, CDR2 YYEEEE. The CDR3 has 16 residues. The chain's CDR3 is CASSLDRDYKPQTQYF. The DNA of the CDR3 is TGTGCCAGCAGCTTAGACCGGGACTATAAGCCTCAGACCCAGTACTTC. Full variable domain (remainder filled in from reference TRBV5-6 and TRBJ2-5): DAGVTQSPTHLIKTRGQQVTLRCSPKSGHDTVSWYQQALGQGPQFIFQYYEEEERQRGNFPDRFSGHQFPNYSSELNVNALLLGDSALYLCASSLDRDYKPQTQYFGPGTRLLVL.